By frequency, the clone carrying this T cell receptor beta chain registers medium-sized (0.01 to 0.1%). What it binds is not known. The CDR3 is made up of 12 amino acids. Germline V gives CDR1 SQVTM, CDR2 ANQGSEA. The sample is drawn from a study of CXCR3-negative and CXCR3-positive naive CD8 T cells. Study-level points and caveats: Naive cells used TRBV-TRBJ genes in much the same way whether CXCR3-negative or CXCR3-positive; memory cells did not.

Researchers prepared the TRB cDNA libraries using 5' RACE with UMI labels. Reanalyzing the 5' RACE reads, TCRdb keeps one entry per CDR3 protein, without DNA. The ten most abundant clones cover 7% to 8% of a sample with about 40,000 distinct CDR3 sequences. V gene TRBV29-1 combines with J gene TRBJ2-5. Sequencing was performed on memory CD8+ T cells from blood. The sequence was collected from a human donor in good health. Some clones in this sample may be carry-over from other donors' samples. The CDR3 sequence: CSVEDTEATQYF.